Following are 15 T cell receptor beta chains from one sample sequenced in a study of regulatory T cells in long-lasting Graves disease. TCR beta libraries were built with iRepertoire HTBI primers and Arm-PCR of CDR3 regions. TCRdb fed the multiplex PCR reads into MiXCR, producing one record per CDR3 protein. The repertoire holds hundreds of thousands of distinct CDR3 sequences, around 20% seen once, with less than 25% in the top ten. The time point here: persistent/refractory GD, antithyroid drugs over 5 years with positive TRAb. With RNA extracted from PBMCs as input, the TCR library was made. Sequenced material: peripheral blood mononuclear cells (PBMCs), taken when the disease was refractory, from a patient treated with antithyroid drugs. These receptors were collected from a female donor with Graves disease.

As concerns this clonotype: The CDR3 does not end in the conserved phenylalanine or tryptophan, so this is likely a read error. Because the CDR3's place on the DNA is in doubt, the DNA is left out and the CDR3 is given as listed by TCRdb. The genes are TRBV11-2 and TRBJ2-2. The V gene's germline CDR1 is SGHAT and CDR2 FQNNGV. The CDR3 is made up of 12 amino acids, end residues included. This CDR3 reads CASSRWTGELLL.

At least ten counts were recorded for this clonotype. This chain connects TRBV11-2 to TRBJ2-5, with a possible D match to TRBD1 (6 bases). Germline lookup yields CDR1 SGHAT and CDR2 FQNNGV. With 1 base removed from V and 4 bases from J, the gap between germline ends came to 10 bases. This CDR3 is 14 amino acids long. The CDR3 reads CASSLGGGAETQYF. As DNA, the CDR3 is TGTGCCAGCAGCTTAGGTGGGGGCGCAGAGACCCAGTACTTC.

At least ten counts were recorded for this clonotype. V gene TRBV11-2 combines with J gene TRBJ1-2; tentative D call: TRBD1 (6 bases). In germline, CDR1 is SGHAT, CDR2 FQNNGV. This CDR3 is 17 amino acids long. V was pared by 3 bases and J by 2 bases, with 19 bases between. In DNA, the CDR3 is TGTGCCAGCAGCTTGGGACACTCCGACCGACACAACTATGGCTACACCTTC. As protein: CASSLGHSDRHNYGYTF.

This chain connects TRBV7-2 to TRBJ2-3; 7 bases line up with TRBD2. Germline V gene lookup returns CDR1 SGHTA and CDR2 FQGNSA. This CDR3 comprises 16 residues. After removal of 6 bases from V and 3 bases from J, the junction contained 12 bases not matched to a gene. The CDR3, as DNA: TGTGCCAGCAGATCCGTCCTGAGGGGAGGGACAGATACGCAGTATTTT. It is translated as CASRSVLRGGTDTQYF. Drawing the rest from reference TRBV7-2 and TRBJ2-3, the complete variable domain is GAGVSQSPSNKVTEKGKDVELRCDPISGHTALYWYRQSLGQGLEFLIYFQGNSAPDKSGLPSDRFSAERTGGSVSTLTIQRTQQEDSAVYLCASRSVLRGGTDTQYFGPGTRLTVL.

The V call is TRBV7-3, the J call TRBJ1-6; TRBD1 matches at 9 bases. The length of the CDR3 is 15 residues. V lost 4 bases and J lost 7; bases outside the gene matches: 5. Germline V gene data show CDR1 as SGHTA and CDR2 as FQGTGA. The CDR3 here is CASSSTGTGNSPLHF. CDR3 coding DNA: TGTGCCAGCAGCTCCACCGGGACAGGGAATTCACCCCTCCACTTT.

This clonotype was observed at least ten times. This chain joins TRBV2 and TRBJ2-7; 11 nucleotides match TRBD2. There are 18 residues in the CDR3. Germline CDR1 and CDR2: SNHLY and FYNNEI. V lost 3 bases to trimming and J lost 5 bases; unmatched junction nucleotides: 15. Written as DNA, the CDR3 is TGTGCCAGCAGTGACCCCAAGGGGTTAGCGGGAGGGCGGAACGAGCAGTACTTC. Encoded protein: CASSDPKGLAGGRNEQYF.

This clonotype was observed at least ten times. The rearrangement uses TRBV7-2 and TRBJ2-7; D may be TRBD1 (6 bases). This CDR3 has 15 residues. Trimming pared 5 bases from V and 2 bases from J, leaving 16 bases between. CDR1 SGHTA and CDR2 FQGNSA come from the germline V gene. The CDR3 DNA reads TGTGCCAGCAGCCCCTCCGCAGGGGAACCCTACGAGCAGTACTTC. Translating it yields CASSPSAGEPYEQYF. The full variable domain, rest sourced from reference TRBV7-2 and TRBJ2-7, is GAGVSQSPSNKVTEKGKDVELRCDPISGHTALYWYRQSLGQGLEFLIYFQGNSAPDKSGLPSDRFSAERTGGSVSTLTIQRTQQEDSAVYLCASSPSAGEPYEQYFGPGTRLTVT.

This clonotype was seen a few times. This rearrangement joins TRBV25-1 to TRBJ2-6, with 8 bases aligning to TRBD1. Trimming took 5 bases from V and 2 from J; bases not matched to a gene: 11. Germline CDR1 reads MGHDK; CDR2 reads SYGVNS. The CDR3 consists of 18 residues. As DNA, the CDR3 is TGTGCCAGCAGTCCCCCCCCGGGACAGGTGCCTGGGGCCAACGTCCTGACTTTC. Translated, it gives CASSPPPGQVPGANVLTF.

In this sample, this clonotype turned up a few times. The rearrangement joins TRBV29-1 to TRBJ2-5, with 8 bases aligning to TRBD1. Unmatched junction bases numbered 10, after V lost 7 bases and J lost 3 bases. Germline V CDR1 and CDR2: SQVTM, ANQGSEA. The CDR3 has 14 amino acids. CDR3 in amino acids: CSALVQGGKETQYF. CDR3 in DNA: TGCAGCGCCTTAGTACAGGGGGGTAAAGAGACCCAGTACTTC.

The rearrangement links TRBV6-1 to TRBJ1-1; D gene unclear. CDR1 and CDR2 (germline): MNHNS, SASEGT. The CDR3 spans 13 residues. The germline V and J ends were trimmed by 8 bases and 3 bases, with 13 bases remaining between them. Here the CDR3 DNA reads TGTGCCAGCGCCGGAGGGCCCGACACTGAAGCTTTCTTT. Translation: CASAGGPDTEAFF.

In this sample, this clonotype turned up many times. This rearrangement joins TRBV7-8 to TRBJ2-5; weak D call: TRBD2 (6 bases). The V gene's germline CDR1 is SGHVS and CDR2 FQNEAQ. CDR3 size: 16 residues. Trimming left V 3 bases short and J 2 bases short, with 16 bases between. The CDR3 is CASSFGGTGPQETQYF. The CDR3, as DNA: TGTGCCAGCAGCTTCGGAGGGACCGGGCCACAAGAGACCCAGTACTTC.

The chain is built from TRBV12-3 or TRBV12-4 and TRBJ2-7, with D possibly called TRBD1 or TRBD2 (5 bases each). The CDR3 extends over 16 amino acids. The V and J ends lost 0 bases and 5 bases respectively, with 17 bases between them. CDR3 protein: CASSLAGGPKLDEQYF. CDR3 nucleotides: TGTGCCAGCAGTTTAGCTGGGGGTCCCAAATTGGACGAGCAGTACTTC.

This clonotype was observed at least ten times. The chain joins TRBV28 to TRBJ2-7; 8 nucleotides align to TRBD2. After removal of 5 bases from V and 3 bases from J, the junction contained 6 bases not matched to a gene. The CDR3 totals 14 residues. In germline, CDR1 is MDHEN, CDR2 SYDVKM. CDR3 loop: CASSRSGRGYEQYF. In DNA form, the CDR3 reads TGTGCCAGCAGTCGGAGCGGGAGAGGCTACGAGCAGTACTTC.

This clonotype came up a few times. The chain couples TRBV30 to TRBJ1-1; perhaps TRBD1 as D (5 bases). The germline gives CDR1 GTSNPN, CDR2 SVGIG (reference sequence). Trimming took 3 bases from V and 8 from J, leaving 13 bases between them. This CDR3 is 12 amino acids long. This CDR3 is CAWSEGTAEAFF. CDR3 nucleotides: TGTGCCTGGAGCGAAGGGACTGCCGAAGCTTTCTTT.

The V and J genes are TRBV6-1 and TRBJ1-6, with D unresolved. Germline V lookup: CDR1 MNHNS, CDR2 SASEGT. The CDR3 covers 15 residues. Trimming took 4 bases from V and 11 from J, leaving 18 bases between them. The CDR3 region is CASSVEFGLNPPLHF. In DNA form, the CDR3 reads TGTGCCAGCAGTGTAGAGTTTGGCCTGAATCCACCCCTCCACTTT.